The TCR beta chain described here comes from a study of T cells in Graves' hyperthyroidism and ophthalmopathy. Stable hyperthyroidism: no ophthalmopathy progression over 18 months of follow-up. On the basis of clinical symptoms, serum thyroxine and TRAb, thyroid ultrasound and orbital computed tomography, diagnoses were made. Out of approximately 10 ml of fresh peripheral blood came the PBMCs. This clonotype was detected ten times or more. Its antigen is unidentified. Amplification of TCR beta CDR3 regions was performed using RNA transcripts as template. HTBI primers drove first-round RT-PCR of the TCR CDR3. MiXCR, applied by TCRdb to the multiplex PCR reads, yields one record per CDR3 protein. This repertoire shows approximately 520,000 distinct CDR3 sequences, around 20% found once; its top ten account for approximately 25%. Study-wide results and caveats: Clonotypes that were expanded in thyroid above 0.001 mostly appeared in blood too.

This sequence originates from a man younger than 30 with Graves' hyperthyroidism. The sample consisted of blood.

The CDR3 DNA is TGTGCCAGCAGTTTATTGGTACCCGGGGAGCTGTTTTTT. Translated: CASSLLVPGELFF. The gene calls are TRBV27 and TRBJ2-2; D not resolved. Germline V gene data show CDR1 as MNHEY and CDR2 as SMNVEV (reference sequence). CDR3 length equals 13 residues. V was shortened by 1 base and J by 6 bases, with 6 bases between the two germline ends.